What follows are 8 T cell receptor beta chains derived from one specimen sequenced in a study of CD8+CD57+ T cells in acquired aplastic anemia. Investigators profiled TCR beta VDJ and CDR3 from genomic DNA template. MiXCR, applied by TCRdb to the reads, yields one record per CDR3 protein. The table includes 180,000 or so distinct CDR3 sequences, 40% to 50% detected once. The specimen sequenced was sorted CD4+, CD8+, or CD8+CD57+ T cells (not recorded which) from PBMCs. These receptors all stem from a human donor in good health.

The chain uses TRBV2 and TRBJ1-2; D is undetermined. The CDR3 has 11 amino acids. Trimming left V 5 bases short and J 8 bases short, with 9 bases between. Germline loops: CDR1 SNHLY, CDR2 FYNNEI. CDR3 DNA: TGTGCCAGCAGTTTAGGTACGGGCTACACCTTC. It yields the protein CASSLGTGYTF.

About this clonotype: Since a much larger clone is just one base distant, this may be a read error. This CDR3 is CASSRGTANNGQFF. The CDR3 nucleotides read TGCGCCAGCAGCCGGGGGACAGCTAACAATGGGCAGTTCTTC. The chain has TRBV5-1 and TRBJ2-1; weak D call: TRBD1 (7 bases). From germline, CDR1 is SGHRS and CDR2 YFSETQ. This CDR3 contains 14 residues.

This clonotype has only a few counts. The gene calls are TRBV27 and TRBJ2-3; D is ambiguous. The CDR3 has 17 amino acids. The germline CDR1 and CDR2 sequences are MNHEY and SMNVEV (reference sequence). The ends were cut back, 0 bases at V and 2 bases at J, with 15 bases in the middle. CDR3 in amino acids: CASSLSSLAVPTDTQYF. The CDR3 DNA follows: TGTGCCAGCAGTTTATCGTCATTGGCAGTCCCCACAGATACGCAGTATTTT.

The chain links TRBV19 to TRBJ1-2; D is perhaps TRBD1 (6 bases). The germline CDR1 and CDR2 sequences are LNHDA and SQIVND (reference sequence). The germline V and J ends were trimmed by 5 bases and 4 bases, with 14 bases remaining between them. The CDR3 totals 14 residues. This CDR3 reads CASSRQASFYGYTF. The CDR3 DNA reads as TGTGCCAGTAGTCGACAGGCTAGCTTCTATGGCTACACCTTC.

The gene calls are TRBV2 and TRBJ1-5; D possibly corresponds to TRBD1 (5 bases). The CDR3 contains 15 residues. The V gene lost 5 bases and the J gene lost 0 bases, with 11 bases spanning the gap. Germline CDR1 reads SNHLY; CDR2 reads FYNNEI. This CDR3 is CASSPRQNSNQPQHF. The CDR3 DNA reads TGTGCCAGCAGTCCGCGACAGAATAGCAATCAGCCCCAGCATTTT.

V and J are TRBV29-1 and TRBJ1-2; D gene uncertain. Germline V lookup: CDR1 SQVTM, CDR2 ANQGSEA. Deletions cut 0 bases from V and 0 bases from J, with 11 bases between. The CDR3 has 15 residues. The CDR3, as DNA: TGCAGCGTTGAAGATGATAGGGCGGCTAACTATGGCTACACCTTC. Translating gives CSVEDDRAANYGYTF.

This CDR3 is CATSVIGRMAEAFF. The CDR3 DNA sequence: TGTGCCACCAGTGTAATCGGGAGGATGGCTGAAGCTTTCTTT. The V call is TRBV24-1, the J call TRBJ1-1; D is ambiguous. V was shortened by 5 bases and J by 6 bases, with 15 bases between the two germline ends. Per germline, CDR1 KGHDR and CDR2 SFDVKD. The CDR3 sequence is 14 residues long.

This chain connects TRBV7-9 to TRBJ2-1, with D perhaps matching TRBD2 (5 bases). Germline V CDR1 and CDR2: SEHNR, FQNEAQ (reference sequence). The V and J ends lost 5 bases and 8 bases respectively, with 10 bases between them. This CDR3 is 12 amino acids long. The CDR3 nucleotides read TGTGCCAGCAGCCCACGGACTTATGAGCAGTTCTTC. The encoded protein is CASSPRTYEQFF.